The 15 T cell receptor beta chains below were found in one sample sequenced in a study of T cells in localized non-small cell lung cancer. Repertoires were generated with immunoSEQ multiplex PCR, while TCRdb's copy carries only in-frame clones and drops some. The sample lists around 33,000 clones; around 88% were seen once. This sample comprised peripheral blood, obtained before any cancer treatment. The receptors come from a woman aged 35-70 years with stage I lung adenocarcinoma.

The rearrangement uses TRBV18 and TRBJ1-2; 10 bases map to TRBD1. V gave up 4 bases and J gave up 7 bases; unmatched junction bases: 6. Germline V gives CDR1 KGHSH, CDR2 LQKENI. This CDR3 has 14 residues. The CDR3: CASSQGTGERGYTF. The CDR3, as DNA: TGTGCCAGCTCACAAGGGACAGGGGAGCGTGGCTACACCTTC.

V is TRBV2 and J is TRBJ2-1; D is undetermined. Trimming stripped 0 bases from V and 12 bases from J, with 9 bases between. The CDR3 has 12 amino acids. Per germline, CDR1 SNHLY and CDR2 FYNNEI. This CDR3 reads CASSEAPSGQFF. As DNA, the CDR3 is TGTGCCAGCAGTGAAGCTCCTAGTGGGCAGTTCTTC. Complete variable domain (other parts from reference TRBV2 and TRBJ2-1): EPEVTQTPSHQVTQMGQEVILRCVPISNHLYFYWYRQILGQKVEFLVSFYNNEISEKSEIFDDQFSVERPDGSNFTLKIRSTKLEDSAMYFCASSEAPSGQFFGPGTRLTVL.

The V gene is TRBV10-2, the J gene TRBJ1-1, with 9 positions matching TRBD1. Germline V gene sequence: CDR1 WSHSY, CDR2 SAAADI. The CDR3 spans 14 residues. The V and J ends lost 5 bases and 3 bases, in that order; junction bases with no gene match: 4. CDR3 DNA: TGCGCCAGCAGTACCGGGACAGGGCACACTGAAGCTTTCTTT. Its protein product is CASSTGTGHTEAFF.

On this clone itself: Other DNA sequences of this sample code for an identical CDR3. This sequence joins TRBV5-1 and TRBJ2-7, with 9 bases matching TRBD2. Trimming removed 4 bases from V and 1 base from J; junction bases left unmatched: 3. Germline CDR1 is SGHRS and CDR2 is YFSETQ. CDR3 length: 14 residues. The DNA for the CDR3 is TGCGCCAGCAGCCCTAGCGGGGTATCCTACGAGCAGTACTTC. Translating gives CASSPSGVSYEQYF. Using reference TRBV5-1 and TRBJ2-7 for the parts outside the CDR3, the full variable domain is KAGVTQTPRYLIKTRGQQVTLSCSPISGHRSVSWYQQTPGQGLQFLFEYFSETQRNKGNFPGRFSGRQFSNSRSEMNVSTLELGDSALYLCASSPSGVSYEQYFGPGTRLTVT.

The rearrangement joins TRBV28 to TRBJ1-1; weak D call: TRBD1 (5 bases). CDR3 length equals 14 residues. V gave up 2 bases and J gave up 5 bases, with 12 bases separating them. Germline CDR1 MDHEN, CDR2 SYDVKM. The CDR3 nucleotides read TGTGCCAGCAGTTTACAGGGCGGGTGGACTGAAGCTTTCTTT. It codes for CASSLQGGWTEAFF. Full variable domain (rest looked up from reference TRBV28 and TRBJ1-1): DVKVTQSSRYLVKRTGEKVFLECVQDMDHENMFWYRQDPGLGLRLIYFSYDVKMKEKGDIPEGYSVSREKKERFSLILESASTNQTSMYLCASSLQGGWTEAFFGQGTRLTVV.

The chain has TRBV15 and TRBJ2-3; TRBD2 is a possible D gene (6 bases). Looked up from germline, CDR1 is LNHNV and CDR2 is YYDKDF (reference sequence). Trimming removed 0 bases at V and 1 base at J, with 11 bases between. CDR3 size: 16 residues. The CDR3 bases are TGTGCCACCAGCAGAGATCGGGGGTTAGGCACAGATACGCAGTATTTT. Translated: CATSRDRGLGTDTQYF.

This clone was seen only once. The chain links TRBV18 to TRBJ2-3; D unresolved. The V gene lost 0 bases and the J gene lost 0 bases, with 13 bases spanning the gap. From germline, CDR1 is KGHSH and CDR2 LQKENI. The CDR3 covers 17 residues. CDR3 nucleotide sequence: TGTGCCAGCTCACCACCAGGATCCCGGCGGAGCACAGATACGCAGTATTTT. Amino acids: CASSPPGSRRSTDTQYF.

V and J are TRBV7-6 and TRBJ1-1; D unresolved. The CDR3 has 14 amino acids. V lost 0 bases and J 3 bases, leaving 8 bases between the germline ends. Germline CDR1 and CDR2: SGHVS and FNYEAQ. DNA of the CDR3: TGTGCCAGCAGCTTAGCGCACCAGGACACTGAAGCTTTCTTT. This sequence encodes CASSLAHQDTEAFF.

This rearrangement joins TRBV2 to TRBJ1-3, with a weak D call TRBD1 (5 bases). The germline V and J ends were trimmed by 4 bases and 4 bases, with 14 bases remaining between them. Germline CDR1 reads SNHLY; CDR2 reads FYNNEI. This CDR3 region has 15 residues. CDR3 region: CASSAGFGKGNTIYF. As DNA, the CDR3 is TGTGCCAGCAGTGCAGGGTTCGGTAAAGGAAACACCATATATTTT.

The table lists this clone with a count of one. The V gene is TRBV7-8, the J gene TRBJ1-1, with D tentatively TRBD1 (6 bases). V dropped 5 bases and J dropped 10 bases, with 14 bases sitting between them. In germline, CDR1 is SGHVS, CDR2 FQNEAQ. This CDR3 has 12 amino acids. The CDR3 DNA follows: TGTGCCAGCAGCCTACAGGGCAGGGTAGCTTTCTTT. Protein sequence: CASSLQGRVAFF.

This rearrangement joins TRBV10-2 to TRBJ1-1; 9 bases are a match to TRBD1. The junction had 2 bases not matched to a gene; V was cut back by 6 bases and J by 3 bases. The V gene's germline CDR1 is WSHSY and CDR2 SAAADI. The CDR3 consists of 13 residues. The CDR3 reads CASSYRGHTEAFF. Written as DNA, the CDR3 is TGCGCCAGCAGCTACAGGGGGCACACTGAAGCTTTCTTT.

The gene calls are TRBV5-1 and TRBJ2-3, with 8 bases that match TRBD2. Germline V gene data show CDR1 as SGHRS and CDR2 as YFSETQ. V trimming: 4 bases; J trimming: 2 bases; junction bases outside the gene matches: 9. The CDR3 is 16 amino acids. The CDR3 nucleotides are TGCGCCAGCAGCAAAAAAGCGGGGGCTCTCACAGATACGCAGTATTTT. It specifies CASSKKAGALTDTQYF.

The rearrangement uses TRBV5-1 and TRBJ2-7; tentative D call: TRBD2 (6 bases). Trimming removed 3 bases from V and 6 bases from J, with 16 bases in between. CDR1 and CDR2 from the germline V gene are SGHRS and YFSETQ. The CDR3 loop spans 14 amino acids. CDR3 sequence reads: CASSWGGSNSEQYF. CDR3 bases: TGCGCCAGCAGCTGGGGAGGTTCGAACTCCGAGCAGTACTTC.

J is TRBJ1-2 and V is TRBV28; D remains unclear. V was trimmed by 6 bases and J by 1 base, leaving 24 bases between them. The CDR3 extends over 18 amino acids. The germline CDR1 and CDR2 sequences are MDHEN and SYDVKM. Written as DNA, the CDR3 is TGTGCCAGCAGGGAGGGTGCAGCCAGTTACGCAAATAACTATGGCTACACCTTC. Translation: CASREGAASYANNYGYTF.

The CDR3 DNA reads as TGTGCCAGCAGCGGGGACGGCTACGAGCAGTACTTC. This sequence encodes CASSGDGYEQYF. The chain couples TRBV5-6 to TRBJ2-7, with D perhaps given as TRBD1 or TRBD2 (5 bases each). Between the trimmed V and J ends, which lost 4 bases and 3 bases, there was a span of 8 bases. CDR3 size: 12 residues. The germline CDR1 and CDR2 sequences are SGHDT and YYEEEE.